The rows below give T cell receptor beta chains drawn from one sample of a study of lymphopenia after photon versus proton radiotherapy. TCRdb's table, derived via immunoSEQ multiplex PCR, lists solely in-frame clones and lacks some. The sample consists of tens of thousands of clones, around 84% of them appearing once. Sample: peripheral blood, taken from a patient treated with proton-based radiotherapy. The source of these receptors is a man between 60 and 70 years old with pancreatic cancer. Both conserved end residues are part of each CDR3. The D gene is left open where the match is weak. Some rows mark clone size as missing; the rest say once, few, many or name a class of expanded clone.

>NA|TRBJ2-7|TRBV14|NA
CASSQGRGPYEQYF
TGTGCCAGCAGCCAAGGCAGGGGCCCCTACGAGCAGTACTTC
>NA|TRBJ1-3|TRBV9|NA
CASSQRRSGNTIYF
TGTGCCAGCAGCCAACGGCGATCTGGAAACACCATATATTTT
>NA|TRBJ2-7|TRBV9|NA
CASSEEGFDEQYF
TGTGCCAGCAGCGAGGAGGGGTTCGACGAGCAGTACTTC
>NA|TRBJ2-2|TRBV9|NA
CASSVGWNTGELFF
TGTGCCAGCAGCGTAGGTTGGAACACCGGGGAGCTGTTTTTT
>NA|TRBJ2-7|TRBV28|once
CASREGYEQYF
TGTGCCAGCAGAGAGGGCTACGAGCAGTACTTC
>NA|TRBJ2-1|TRBV7-2|NA
CASSLVFDGYNEQFF
TGTGCCAGCAGCTTAGTTTTCGACGGCTACAATGAGCAGTTCTTC
>TRBD2|TRBJ2-3|TRBV28|NA
CASSLAGGAGDTQYF
TGTGCCAGCAGCCTAGCGGGAGGCGCTGGAGATACGCAGTATTTT
>TRBD2|TRBJ2-3|TRBV5-1|NA
CASSLYSGRISKVGTDTQYF
TGCGCCAGCAGCTTGTATAGCGGGAGGATCAGTAAGGTCGGCACAGATACGCAGTATTTT
>NA|TRBJ1-3|TRBV13|NA
CASSLRGLHSGNTIYF
TGTGCCAGCAGCCTCAGGGGTCTGCACTCTGGAAACACCATATATTTT
>TRBD2|TRBJ2-5|TRBV4-3|NA
CASSQGRAGGPYQETQYF
TGCGCCAGCAGCCAAGGACGAGCGGGAGGGCCGTACCAAGAGACCCAGTACTTC
>NA|TRBJ2-2|TRBV7-2|NA
CASSFLTPNTGELFF
TGTGCCAGCAGCTTCCTGACACCGAACACCGGGGAGCTGTTTTTT
>NA|TRBJ2-2|TRBV5-1|NA
CASSALQGAGELFF
TGCGCCAGCAGCGCTTTACAGGGTGCCGGGGAGCTGTTTTTT
>NA|TRBJ1-2|TRBV5-1|NA
CASSPTGTRDGYTF
TGCGCCAGCAGCCCTACCGGGACAAGAGATGGCTACACCTTC
>NA|TRBJ1-4|TRBV6-1|NA
CASSEVLVRRGRFSTNEKLFF
TGTGCCAGCAGTGAAGTGCTGGTTCGCAGGGGTAGGTTTTCAACTAATGAAAAACTGTTTTTT
>NA|TRBJ2-2|TRBV6-1|NA
CASSEIGYTGELFF
TGTGCCAGCAGTGAAATCGGATACACCGGGGAGCTGTTTTTT
>NA|TRBJ2-5|TRBV7-2|NA
CASRPTGSRETQYF
TGTGCCAGCAGACCCACGGGCAGTAGGGAGACCCAGTACTTC
>NA|TRBJ1-2|TRBV7-9|few
CASSLTEAVVGYGYTF
TGTGCCAGCAGCTTGACCGAGGCGGTTGTGGGATATGGCTACACCTTC
>TRBD1|TRBJ1-1|TRBV10-3|once
CAISVGRGTGYGNTEAFF
TGTGCCATCAGTGTAGGCCGTGGGACAGGGTATGGAAACACTGAAGCTTTCTTT
>TRBD1|TRBJ2-3|TRBV9|NA
CASSPTDRGFTDTQYF
TGTGCCAGCAGCCCGACGGACAGGGGCTTCACAGATACGCAGTATTTT
>TRBD1|TRBJ1-1|TRBV19|NA
CASSIDQGAFLTEAFF
TGTGCCAGTAGTATAGATCAGGGGGCCTTTCTCACTGAAGCTTTCTTT
>NA|TRBJ2-2|TRBV6-5|NA
CASKATGVAGELFF
TGTGCCAGCAAAGCGACCGGGGTTGCCGGGGAGCTGTTTTTT
>NA|TRBJ1-1|TRBV29-1|once
CSVEALGQGKAFF
TGCAGCGTTGAAGCCCTGGGCCAAGGGAAAGCTTTCTTT
>TRBD1|TRBJ2-1|TRBV7-2|NA
CASSLGQGPYNEQFF
TGTGCCAGCAGCTTAGGACAGGGCCCCTACAATGAGCAGTTCTTC
>NA|TRBJ2-7|TRBV19|NA
CASSARELYEQYF
TGTGCCAGTAGTGCCAGGGAGCTCTACGAGCAGTACTTC
>NA|TRBJ1-5|TRBV21-1|NA
CASSKEGRGSNQPQHF
TGTGCCAGCAGCAAAGAGGGCAGGGGAAGCAATCAGCCCCAGCATTTT
>TRBD1|TRBJ2-7|TRBV27|NA
CASSLFRTGGFKQYF
TGTGCCAGCAGTTTATTTAGGACAGGGGGTTTTAAGCAGTACTTC
>NA|TRBJ2-3|TRBV27|NA
CASSWKTGDTQYF
TGTGCCAGCAGTTGGAAGACCGGGGATACGCAGTATTTT
>NA|TRBJ2-7|TRBV10-3|once
CAISDGRVAYEQYF
TGTGCCATCAGTGACGGCAGGGTAGCCTACGAGCAGTACTTC
>NA|TRBJ2-3|TRBV19|NA
CASSIDGGSPDTQYF
TGTGCCAGTAGTATAGACGGTGGGAGTCCCGATACGCAGTATTTT
>NA|TRBJ2-5|TRBV6-1|NA
CASSRKEETQYF
TGTGCCAGCAGCAGAAAAGAAGAGACCCAGTACTTC
>NA|TRBJ2-7|TRBV30|NA
CAWTRGAYYEQYF
TGTGCCTGGACCCGGGGGGCTTATTACGAGCAGTACTTC
>NA|TRBJ2-5|TRBV5-1|few
CASSLDQETQYF
TGCGCCAGCAGCTTGGACCAAGAGACCCAGTACTTC
>NA|TRBJ1-2|TRBV10-3|NA
CAIKTGTTNYGYTF
TGTGCCATCAAGACCGGGACAACCAACTATGGCTACACCTTC
>NA|TRBJ1-2|TRBV28|once
CASSFERHVYGYTF
TGTGCCAGCAGTTTCGAGAGGCATGTCTATGGCTACACCTTC
>NA|TRBJ2-5|TRBV9|once
CASSVDETQYF
TGTGCCAGCAGCGTAGATGAGACCCAGTACTTC
>NA|TRBJ2-6|TRBV28|NA
CASSFPLSGANVLTF
TGTGCCAGCAGTTTTCCCCTCTCTGGGGCCAACGTCCTGACTTTC
>NA|TRBJ2-3|TRBV11-3|NA
CASSLEADTDTQYF
TGTGCCAGCAGCTTAGAAGCAGACACAGATACGCAGTATTTT
>TRBD2|TRBJ2-1|TRBV18|NA
CASSPMGLAGGEQFF
TGTGCCAGCTCACCGATGGGACTAGCGGGGGGTGAGCAGTTCTTC
>TRBD2|TRBJ2-3|TRBV5-4|NA
CASSIGLAGRTDTQYF
TGTGCCAGCAGCATCGGACTAGCGGGACGCACAGATACGCAGTATTTT
>NA|TRBJ2-5|TRBV7-8|NA
CASSSSMGETQYF
TGTGCCAGCAGCTCATCAATGGGGGAGACCCAGTACTTC
>TRBD2|TRBJ2-1|TRBV28|NA
CASSLSGLAGAGYNEQFF
TGTGCCAGCAGTTTATCGGGACTAGCGGGAGCGGGGTACAATGAGCAGTTCTTC
>TRBD1|TRBJ1-1|TRBV7-8|NA
CASSLQGARTTEAFF
TGTGCCAGCAGCTTACAGGGGGCGCGTACCACTGAAGCTTTCTTT
>TRBD1|TRBJ1-3|TRBV11-3|few
CASSPGQGPGNTIYF
TGTGCCAGCAGCCCCGGACAGGGGCCTGGAAACACCATATATTTT
>NA|TRBJ1-5|TRBV30|NA
CAWSHTGYNQPQHF
TGTGCCTGGAGTCATACAGGGTACAATCAGCCCCAGCATTTT
>TRBD2|TRBJ2-2|TRBV9|NA
CASSRTSGSGELFF
TGTGCCAGCAGCCGGACTAGCGGGAGCGGGGAGCTGTTTTTT
>NA|TRBJ1-5|TRBV2|NA
CASSGSLGQNQPQHF
TGTGCCAGCAGTGGCTCCTTAGGACAGAATCAGCCCCAGCATTTT
>TRBD1|TRBJ1-1|TRBV10-2|NA
CASTGDLGTGGTEAFF
TGCGCCAGCACGGGGGACTTGGGGACAGGGGGGACTGAAGCTTTCTTT
>TRBD1|TRBJ1-1|TRBV28|NA
CASTVIPGGITEAFF
TGTGCCAGCACGGTGATACCAGGGGGTATCACTGAAGCTTTCTTT
>TRBD2|TRBJ2-2|TRBV28|NA
CASSLLLTSGRNTGELFF
TGTGCCAGCAGTTTACTTTTAACTAGCGGGAGGAACACCGGGGAGCTGTTTTTT
>NA|TRBJ1-2|TRBV6-6|NA
CASRRDVLDRFGYTF
TGTGCCAGCAGGAGAGACGTACTTGACAGATTTGGCTACACCTTC